This TCR beta chain was identified in a study of T cell responses to AZD1222 COVID-19 vaccine (TCRdb year 2021). In the study overall: AZD1222 recipients given second doses at about 4 weeks or at about 12 weeks were pooled, since spike-specific TCR depth and breadth were not found to differ between the two schedules. Trial participants were enrolled by age into subgroups of 18-55, 56-69 and 70-plus years, and about 150, 27 and 61 TCR-sequenced participants, respectively, were included in these subgroups. A total of more than 230 trial participants underwent TCR sequencing, of whom some 210 received two doses of AZD1222 and about 25 received two doses of the MenACWY control vaccine.

The CDR3 regions of human TCRbeta chains were analyzed by immunosequencing. The original methods were these. TCRs in the repertoires were compared against a reference library of SARS-CoV-2-specific TCRs that had been generated with the MIRA antigen-specificity platform. Breadth meant the fraction of unique TCRs that were SARS-CoV-2-associated, whereas depth meant the fraction of total T cells that were SARS-CoV-2-associated. Using the MIRA data, each spike-specific TCR was assigned both to the spike region to which the TCR was reactive and to a CD4 or CD8 class. Log10-transformed breadth and depth values were compared by one-way ANOVA with Sidak's multiple comparisons tests. TCRdb obtained this table from immuneACCESS and retained in-frame rearrangements with V and J assigned. These tables miss some clones; where compared with another copy, unresolved V genes account for less than half of the shortfall, and the remainder is unexplained. V, J and clone size derive from that table, while D and trimming were established from the DNA sequence. In this sample the table shows fewer than 150,000 clones, 90% of which occur a single time. The top ten clonotypes cover around 3.6% of the sample.

The time point tag for this specimen amounts to: baseline before first vaccination. The vaccinee samples were drawn from two UK trials, COV001 and COV002, one of which was a single-blind randomized controlled phase 2/3 trial testing AZD1222 (ChAdOx1 nCoV-19) in healthy adults. For TCRbeta chain sequencing, PBMC samples were collected from trial participants at day 0 and at day 28 after the second dose. About this clone itself: This clone's antigen is unknown. The sample holds no much larger clone one base away, and base qualities are not on file.

The investigation overall reported the following: Conclusions about previously exposed vaccinees are limited because only 6 or 7 AZD1222 recipients were SARS-CoV-2 seropositive at baseline. Vaccine-associated CD4 TCRs spanned the whole spike protein, with dominant responses in regions 160-218 and 743-854. The 56-69-year group was small, and its depth increase did not reach significance, likely because of low power. Nearly half of unique spike-specific TCRs reportedly recognized epitopes outside regions mutated in the B.1.351 and B.1.1.7 variants. A significant rise in spike-specific TCR breadth and depth was observed after two AZD1222 doses relative to day 0 and relative to MenACWY recipients. Participants were mostly white British and included more females than males, and it was suggested by the authors that clonal diversity may have been underestimated. Because no day 14 peak-response samples were available, the repertoires could be characterized only after the peak T cell response.

The CDR3 covers 14 residues, taking in both the cysteine and the phenylalanine. Only CDR3 DNA is held: 42 bases, read in frame from base 1. CDR1 SQVTM and CDR2 ANQGSEA are derived from the germline V gene. V lost 1 base and J lost 8 bases, and the count of bases not matched to a germline gene is 9. The chain uses TRBV29-1 and TRBJ1-2; the junction holds 8 bases that match TRBD1. This TCR was recovered from an adult in good health. The sequencing used peripheral blood, collected on day 0 of AZD1222 vaccination. The CDR3 corresponds to CSVEGSATGAGYTF. In nucleotide form, the sequence is TGCAGCGTTGAAGGATCGGCGACAGGGGCCGGCTACACCTTC.